The source of this T cell receptor beta chain is a study of CD8+ T cells in alopecia areata. The study's findings and limits: Under tofacitinib, fewer expanded CD8+ clones appeared among the top 100 scalp clones. Lesional scalp, especially alopecia totalis/universalis, showed higher clonality than normal scalp.

Concerning this clone itself: The antigen remains unidentified.

Sequencing used cDNA as its template, made by extracting RNA and reverse transcribing it. Profiled with immunoSEQ multiplex PCR; TCRdb holds only in-frame clones, not every one. Among fewer than 150,000 clones listed, roughly 60% were seen once. The treatment denotes: oral pan-JAK inhibitor, 5-10 mg twice daily. The TCR sequence derives from a human donor with alopecia areata. This specimen consisted of CD8+ T cells sorted from blood, obtained at week 4, from a patient treated with tofacitinib.

The CDR3 bases are TGTGCCTGGAGTTCCCAAGAGACCCAGTACTTC. It encodes CAWSSQETQYF. V usage is TRBV30 and J usage is TRBJ2-5; no reliable D call. Germline V gene lookup returns CDR1 GTSNPN and CDR2 SVGIG (reference sequence). CDR3 size: 11 residues. The V gene lost 2 bases and the J gene lost 1 base, with 2 bases spanning the gap.